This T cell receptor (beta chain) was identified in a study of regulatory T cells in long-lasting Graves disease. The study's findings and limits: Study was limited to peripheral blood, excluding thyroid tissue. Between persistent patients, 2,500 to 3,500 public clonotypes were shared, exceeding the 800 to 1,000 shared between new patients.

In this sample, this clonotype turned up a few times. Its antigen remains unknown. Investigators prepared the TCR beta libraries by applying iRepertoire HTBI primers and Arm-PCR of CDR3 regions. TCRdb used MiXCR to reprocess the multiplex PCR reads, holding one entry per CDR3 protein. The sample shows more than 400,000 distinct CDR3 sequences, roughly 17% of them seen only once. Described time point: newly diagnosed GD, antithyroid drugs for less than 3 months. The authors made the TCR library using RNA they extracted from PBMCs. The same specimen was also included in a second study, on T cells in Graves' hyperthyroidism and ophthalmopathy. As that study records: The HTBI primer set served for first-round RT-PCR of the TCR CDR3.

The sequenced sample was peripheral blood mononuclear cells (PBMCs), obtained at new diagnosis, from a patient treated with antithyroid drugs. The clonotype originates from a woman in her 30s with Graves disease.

This chain's CDR3 is CASKDGGAGMGEKLFF. CDR3 DNA sequence: TGTGCCAGCAAGGATGGGGGCGCGGGCATGGGAGAAAAACTGTTTTTT. The genes are TRBV28 and TRBJ1-4, with D perhaps matching TRBD1 (6 bases). The CDR3 runs to 16 residues. Germline V gives CDR1 MDHEN, CDR2 SYDVKM. V lost 7 bases and J 8 bases, leaving 23 bases between the germline ends. Supplemented by reference TRBV28 and TRBJ1-4, the full variable domain reads DVKVTQSSRYLVKRTGEKVFLECVQDMDHENMFWYRQDPGLGLRLIYFSYDVKMKEKGDIPEGYSVSREKKERFSLILESASTNQTSMYLCASKDGGAGMGEKLFFGSGTQLSVL.